This T cell receptor beta chain was obtained from a study of blood T cell repertoires in COVID-19. Study at large: Samples of COVID-19 (acute and convalescent) were obtained from the United States, Italy and Spain. Sample material is recorded as cDNA or gDNA derived from T cells, B-cell-depleted T cells, or PBMCs.

Trimming cost V 6 bases and J 1 base, with 13 bases left between them. CDR3 size: 14 residues. The germline gives CDR1 SGHRS, CDR2 YFSETQ. Authors' methods: Amplification with reference gene primers provided the estimates of nucleated cell counts. The table came from immunoSEQ multiplex PCR; TCRdb's copy has only in-frame clones and leaves some out. The V and J calls and the clone size are those of that table, but D and trimming were determined from the DNA. The data contain a few hundred thousand clones, nearly 90% of them seen just once; the ten biggest clones take up about 4.5%. The source of this sequence is a woman aged 40 to 49 who had recovered from COVID-19. The rearrangement joins TRBV5-1 to TRBJ1-1, with D tentatively TRBD1 (5 bases). Sequencing was done on a sample of peripheral blood. Here the CDR3 reads CASTINTGNTEAFF. DNA for the CDR3: TGCGCCAGCACCATAAACACAGGGAACACTGAAGCTTTCTTT.